The following is a TCR beta chain sequence with its context. The data originate from a study of cytotoxic CD8 clonotypes in ibrutinib-treated CLL. The protocol was immunoSEQ multiplex PCR, while the TCRdb copy is restricted to in-frame clones and leaves out a portion. The table has about 50,000 clones, 75% to 90% seen once. The CDR3 consists of 15 residues. The V end was cut by 6 bases, the J end by 1 base, with 15 bases between. Germline CDR1 and CDR2: MNHEY and SVGAGI. This sequence was found in a human donor with chronic lymphocytic leukemia. The sequenced sample was PBMCs, obtained after 24 months of ibrutinib treatment. The chain joins TRBV6-5 to TRBJ2-5, with D possibly matching TRBD2 (6 bases). The CDR3 spells CASRRGPRLQETQYF. The CDR3 DNA reads as TGTGCCAGCAGGCGGGGACCACGTCTCCAAGAGACCCAGTACTTC.